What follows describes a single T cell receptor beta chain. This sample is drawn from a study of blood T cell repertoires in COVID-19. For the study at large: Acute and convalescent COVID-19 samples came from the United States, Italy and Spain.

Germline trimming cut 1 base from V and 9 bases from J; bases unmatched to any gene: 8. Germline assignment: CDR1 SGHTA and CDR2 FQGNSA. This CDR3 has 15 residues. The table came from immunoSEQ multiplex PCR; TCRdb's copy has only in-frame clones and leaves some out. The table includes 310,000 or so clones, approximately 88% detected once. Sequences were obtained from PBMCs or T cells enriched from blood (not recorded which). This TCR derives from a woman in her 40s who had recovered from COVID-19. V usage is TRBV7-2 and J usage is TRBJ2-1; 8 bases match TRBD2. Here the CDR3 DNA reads TGTGCCAGCAGCTTAGAGGGACTAGTAGTATCTGAGCAGTTCTTC. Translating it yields CASSLEGLVVSEQFF.